These 29 T cell receptor beta chains came from one sample sequenced in a study of vaccination and CD4 T cells after COVID-19. Treatment meaning: approximately 9-day PBMC culture with coronavirus spike peptide pools or control peptides (ViraFEST assay). Their target antigens are unknown. Oncomine TCR Beta short-read sequencing was applied to DNA from cultured CD4+ T cells. MiXCR, applied by TCRdb to the PCR reads, yields one record per CDR3 protein. The table lists some 1,600 distinct CDR3 sequences, around 64% of them singletons. Sequenced material: CD4+ T cells from blood, cultured in vitro, taken after SARS-CoV-2 vaccination. The source of these receptors is a human donor who had recovered from COVID-19.

By its share, this clonotype is large. The chain has TRBV27 and TRBJ2-1; D gene ambiguous. Per germline, CDR1 MNHEY and CDR2 SMNVEV (reference sequence). Between the trimmed V and J ends, which lost 8 bases and 2 bases, there was a span of 16 bases. There are 15 residues in the CDR3. The CDR3 region is CASGPLGSTYNEQFF. The CDR3 coding sequence is TGTGCCAGCGGCCCCCTGGGGTCAACCTACAATGAGCAGTTCTTC.

V is TRBV6-2 or TRBV6-3 and J is TRBJ1-1; no reliable D call. The CDR3 loop spans 14 amino acids. The V gene lost 5 bases and the J gene lost 1 base, with 11 bases spanning the gap. Germline V gene sequence: CDR1 MNHEY, CDR2 SVGEGT. This CDR3 reads CASSPRGANTEAFF. As DNA, the CDR3 is TGTGCCAGCAGTCCCCGGGGTGCGAACACTGAAGCTTTCTTT.

The rearrangement joins TRBV2 to TRBJ2-7, with 7 bases aligning to TRBD1. CDR1 and CDR2 (germline): SNHLY, FYNNEI. The CDR3 spans 13 residues. Trimming cost V 11 bases and J 7 bases; bases outside gene matches: 14. CDR3 bases: TGTGCCTCAAGACAGGGCTCCACTCAGGAGCAGTACTTC. It codes for CASRQGSTQEQYF.

The chain is built from TRBV6-1 and TRBJ2-7; D gene uncertain. CDR1 MNHNS and CDR2 SASEGT come from the germline V gene. V was shortened by 5 bases and J by 0 bases, with 14 bases between the two germline ends. The CDR3 runs to 15 residues. CDR3 protein: CASSQDPNGSYEQYF. CDR3 nucleotides: TGTGCCAGCAGTCAGGATCCGAATGGCTCCTACGAGCAGTACTTC.

The chain joins TRBV4-1 to TRBJ1-2; 7 bases align to TRBD1. The CDR3 consists of 18 residues. Germline V gene lookup returns CDR1 MGHRA and CDR2 YSYEKL. V lost 2 bases to trimming and J lost 1 base; unmatched junction nucleotides: 13. In nucleotides, the CDR3 is TGCGCCAGCAGCCAAAGTGAGACAGGGCGCGGGATTAACTATGGCTACACCTTC. It specifies CASSQSETGRGINYGYTF.

The V gene is TRBV6-1, the J gene TRBJ2-2; D may be TRBD2 (6 bases). The CDR3 totals 15 residues. Trimming removed 4 bases at V and 0 bases at J, with 9 bases between. Looked up from germline, CDR1 is MNHNS and CDR2 is SASEGT. CDR3 DNA: TGTGCCAGCAGTGTCCGGGACTCGAACACCGGGGAGCTGTTTTTT. This gives the protein CASSVRDSNTGELFF.

The chain recombines TRBV10-3 with TRBJ1-2; D is undetermined. From germline, CDR1 is ENHRY and CDR2 SYGVKD. V was shortened by 8 bases and J by 2 bases, with 9 bases between the two germline ends. The CDR3 contains 12 residues. CDR3 amino acids: CAIAGGNYGYTF. For the CDR3, the DNA is TGTGCCATCGCAGGCGGGAACTATGGCTACACCTTC.

This clonotype was seen just once. The J gene is TRBJ1-2, the V gene TRBV19; TRBD1 aligns across 7 bases. This CDR3 is built from 13 residues. Germline V gene lookup returns CDR1 LNHDA and CDR2 SQIVND (reference sequence). Trimming at V came to 7 bases and at J to 8 bases, leaving 10 bases not matched to a gene. CDR3: CASNHRRGHGYTF. In nucleotides, the CDR3 is TGTGCCAGTAATCATAGGAGGGGGCACGGCTACACCTTC.

The V and J genes are TRBV28 and TRBJ2-3; a possible D gene is TRBD2 (5 bases). Trimming left V 3 bases short and J 11 bases short, with 12 bases between. The germline V gene encodes CDR1 MDHEN and CDR2 SYDVKM. CDR3 length: 12 residues. The CDR3 nucleotides read TGTGCCAGCAGTTTCCCGGGAAAGGAGCAGTATTTT. It encodes CASSFPGKEQYF.

This clonotype has more than one count but fewer than ten. This chain joins TRBV4-3 and TRBJ1-5, with D possibly TRBD1 on 5 matching bases. The CDR3 consists of 15 residues. Between the trimmed V and J ends, which lost 0 bases and 4 bases, there was a span of 10 bases. Germline CDR1 and CDR2: LGHNA and YSLEER. The CDR3 is CASSQDAGYNQPQHF. For the CDR3, the DNA is TGCGCCAGCAGCCAAGATGCAGGGTATAATCAGCCCCAGCATTTT.

By share, this clonotype ranks as medium-sized (0.01 to 0.1%). The genes are TRBV7-2 and TRBJ2-3, with TRBD2 identical over 7 bases. V lost 5 bases and J lost 2; bases outside the gene matches: 7. Germline CDR1 is SGHTA and CDR2 is FQGNSA. The length of the CDR3 is 15 residues. DNA for the CDR3: TGTGCCAGCAGCACGCAAGCGGGGTTCACAGATACGCAGTATTTT. Protein: CASSTQAGFTDTQYF.

This clonotype is medium-sized in the sample. The chain carries TRBV20-1 and TRBJ1-2; D is uncertain. The CDR3 has 14 amino acids. V was trimmed by 4 bases and J by 3 bases, leaving 15 bases between them. The germline CDR1 and CDR2 sequences are DFQATT and SNEGSKA (reference sequence). The CDR3 spells CSAIPRYRDYGYTF. CDR3 DNA: TGCAGTGCTATCCCCCGGTACAGAGACTATGGCTACACCTTC.

The V gene is TRBV7-6, the J gene TRBJ2-5; 9 nucleotides line up with TRBD1. The germline CDR1 and CDR2 sequences are SGHVS and FNYEAQ. This CDR3 is built from 14 residues. Losses at the gene ends were 4 bases for V and 1 base for J; bases not matched to a gene: 1. The CDR3 sequence: CASSWTGAQETQYF. In DNA form, the CDR3 reads TGTGCCAGCAGCTGGACAGGGGCCCAAGAGACCCAGTACTTC.

This chain uses TRBV24-1 with TRBJ1-1; no reliable D call. The germline gives CDR1 KGHDR, CDR2 SFDVKD. The V and J ends lost 0 bases and 6 bases respectively, with 1 base between them. This CDR3 is 11 amino acids long. The CDR3 DNA reads as TGTGCCACCAGTGATTTGGCTGAAGCTTTCTTT. It yields the protein CATSDLAEAFF.

The chain links TRBV20-1 to TRBJ2-1, with TRBD2 matching over 7 bases. CDR1 is DFQATT, CDR2 SNEGSKA, per germline (reference sequence). This CDR3 region has 13 residues. After removal of 1 base from V and 5 bases from J, the junction contained 2 bases not matched to a gene. The CDR3 spells CSARAGGHNEQFF. In nucleotides, the CDR3 is TGCAGTGCTAGAGCGGGAGGTCACAATGAGCAGTTCTTC.

The CDR3 protein is CASSLRHGPAQYF. CDR3 bases: TGTGCCAGCAGCCTCCGCCATGGGCCAGCCCAGTATTTT. The rearrangement uses TRBV7-2 and TRBJ2-3; no reliable D call. This CDR3 contains 13 residues. Germline V gene lookup returns CDR1 SGHTA and CDR2 FQGNSA. Trimming stripped 5 bases from V and 12 bases from J, with 18 bases between.

This chain uses TRBV5-5 with TRBJ1-2; a weak D match, TRBD1 (6 bases). Trimming shortened V by 3 bases and J by 4 bases, and 10 bases separated the two germline ends. This CDR3 has 13 residues. Germline loops: CDR1 SGHKS, CDR2 YYEKEE (reference sequence). CDR3 nucleotides: TGTGCCAGCAGCTCGCAGGGGATCTATGGCTACACCTTC. Residues: CASSSQGIYGYTF.

The V and J genes are TRBV6-2 or TRBV6-3 and TRBJ2-2, with TRBD1 matching over 8 bases. Trimming cost V 8 bases and J 4 bases; bases outside gene matches: 6. This CDR3 region has 14 residues. Germline assignment: CDR1 MNHEY and CDR2 SVGEGT. This CDR3 reads CASGDRRGTGELFF. The CDR3, as DNA: TGTGCCAGCGGGGACAGGAGGGGCACCGGGGAGCTGTTTTTT.

V gene TRBV20-1 combines with J gene TRBJ1-1; unclear D gene. V was trimmed by 2 bases and J by 1 base, leaving 11 bases between them. Per germline, CDR1 DFQATT and CDR2 SNEGSKA (reference sequence). The CDR3 sequence is 14 residues long. CDR3 bases: TGCAGTGCTAGATTGCCAAAGGGGAACACTGAAGCTTTCTTT. This encodes CSARLPKGNTEAFF.

The chain recombines TRBV7-8 with TRBJ2-5, with D possibly being TRBD2 (5 bases). CDR1 is SGHVS and CDR2 is FQNEAQ in the germline V gene. The CDR3 runs 17 residues. V lost 4 bases, J lost 5 bases, and 23 bases lay in between. Here the CDR3 reads CASSSLGSDPRLETQYF. As DNA, the CDR3 is TGTGCCAGCAGCTCACTAGGTTCGGACCCGAGATTGGAGACCCAGTACTTC.

V is TRBV12-3 or TRBV12-4 and J is TRBJ1-1; 9 bases line up with TRBD1. CDR3 length: 12 residues. Trimming removed 5 bases from V and 11 bases from J; junction bases left unmatched: 6. The CDR3 spells CASSRTGVEAFF. The CDR3 DNA reads TGTGCCAGCAGTCGGACAGGGGTTGAGGCTTTCTTT.

V usage is TRBV7-9 and J usage is TRBJ2-3, with 12 positions matching TRBD2. The V gene end was trimmed by 5 bases and the J gene end by 3 bases; junction bases not matched to a gene: 6. The germline gives CDR1 SEHNR, CDR2 FQNEAQ (reference sequence). This CDR3 is 16 amino acids long. CDR3: CASSPVGLAGTDTQYF. The CDR3 bases are TGTGCCAGCAGCCCAGTAGGACTAGCGGGAACAGATACGCAGTATTTT.

This clonotype was seen only once. This sequence joins TRBV6-2 or TRBV6-3 and TRBJ1-1; D possibly corresponds to TRBD1 (5 bases). Germline assignment: CDR1 MNHEY and CDR2 SVGEGT. Trimming left V 4 bases short and J 5 bases short, with 14 bases between. This CDR3 is 14 amino acids long. As DNA, the CDR3 is TGTGCCAGCAGTTCCCATCGGGACGTTACTGAAGCTTTCTTT. Its translation: CASSSHRDVTEAFF.

Of note for this clonotype: Mismatch with germline at one junction end may stem from a read error. The chain combines TRBV7-6 with TRBJ2-5, with TRBD2 matching 11 bases. The CDR3 is made up of 14 amino acids. The germline V gene has CDR1 SGHVS and CDR2 FNYEAQ. CDR3 DNA sequence: TGTGCCAGCAGCGTAGCGGGAGGGCGGGAGACCCAGTACTTC. Amino acids: CASSVAGGRETQYF.

The genes are TRBV20-1 and TRBJ2-1; 7 bases agree with TRBD1. V was clipped by 0 bases and J by 5 bases; unmatched bases: 4. The CDR3 has 14 amino acids. Per germline, CDR1 DFQATT and CDR2 SNEGSKA (reference sequence). The chain's CDR3 is CSARERGRDNEQFF. The CDR3 bases are TGCAGTGCTAGAGAAAGGGGGCGCGACAATGAGCAGTTCTTC.

The chain uses TRBV30 and TRBJ1-6, with D hard to call. Trimming removed 1 base from V and 9 bases from J, with 16 bases in between. The germline V gene encodes CDR1 GTSNPN and CDR2 SVGIG (reference sequence). The CDR3 has 15 residues. The CDR3 reads CAWSDTGPEGSPLHF. CDR3 DNA: TGTGCCTGGAGTGATACGGGCCCAGAAGGTTCACCCCTCCACTTT.

The V gene is TRBV7-6, the J gene TRBJ1-1; TRBD1 might be the D (5 bases). This CDR3 has 15 amino acids. V lost 3 bases to trimming and J lost 10 bases, with 21 bases between them. Germline V lookup: CDR1 SGHVS, CDR2 FNYEAQ. Written as DNA, the CDR3 is TGTGCCAGCAGCTTGCGGGCACGGGGGGTTAGTGGAGCTTTCTTT. It encodes CASSLRARGVSGAFF.

This sequence joins TRBV7-9 and TRBJ1-1, with 7 bases that match TRBD1. J lost 7 bases, V lost 1 base, and 6 bases had no gene match. The germline CDR1 and CDR2 sequences are SEHNR and FQNEAQ (reference sequence). The CDR3 spans 14 residues. CDR3 protein: CASSLVGGEGEAFF. The CDR3 nucleotides are TGTGCCAGCAGCTTAGTAGGGGGCGAAGGTGAAGCTTTCTTT.

By sample fraction, this clonotype is large (0.1 to 1%). The genes are TRBV12-3 or TRBV12-4 and TRBJ2-5; 8 bases fit TRBD2. There are 16 residues in the CDR3. Germline trimming cut 2 bases from V and 0 bases from J; bases unmatched to any gene: 5. The CDR3 is CASSLWGGGHQETQYF. The CDR3 DNA follows: TGTGCCAGCAGTTTATGGGGCGGGGGGCACCAAGAGACCCAGTACTTC.